This TCR beta chain was profiled in a study of T-cell memory formation after mild COVID-19. Overall study findings and caveats: Day 15 to 85 contracting clones showed balanced CD4/CD8; day 15 to 37 expanders favored CD4+. Contracting clones localized mainly to CM and EM when CD4+ and mainly to EMRA when CD8+. Memory from before infection featured some responding clones, which suggests cross-reactive memory joined.

TCRdb re-called the 5' RACE reads through MiXCR, storing one row per CDR3 protein. The data contain 49,000 or so distinct CDR3 sequences, about 7% of them singletons. For this clonotype: What it recognizes is unknown.

The CDR3 is 16 residues long. CDR1 and CDR2 (germline): SGHRS, YFSETQ. The V end was cut by 4 bases, the J end by 5 bases, with 19 bases between. The chain couples TRBV5-1 to TRBJ2-1; D is undetermined. What was sequenced was PBMCs or a T cell subset sorted from them (not recorded which). The source is a man between 18 and 29 years old who had mild COVID-19 (a few samples of this study predate the infection). Cell type and time point are not known. In DNA form, the CDR3 reads TGCGCCAGCAGCACCAGATCCGGTGGGGATAACAATGAGCAGTTCTTC. Translating gives CASSTRSGGDNNEQFF.